The sequence of this T cell receptor beta chain was determined in a study of early T cells in non-severe SARS-CoV-2 infection. Notes on the study in general: VDJdb-based annotation leaned toward anti-spike CD8 responses and missed private and CD4 specificities.

The CDR3 has 19 residues. The V gene's germline CDR1 is SGDLS and CDR2 YYNGEE. The V and J ends lost 4 bases and 1 base, in that order; junction bases with no gene match: 13. Comments on this clonotype: Its antigen is as yet unknown.

The library protocol tagged individual cDNA molecules with unique molecular identifiers. TCRdb independently ran MiXCR on the 5' RACE reads; one entry per CDR3 protein. Of nearly 55,000 distinct CDR3 sequences listed, roughly 7.8% are singletons. The chain links TRBV9 to TRBJ2-3; 12 nucleotides match TRBD2. Sequencing was performed on whole blood, taken at baseline. The sequence derives from an adult who was a healthcare worker with PCR-confirmed SARS-CoV-2 infection or an uninfected control (not recorded which). The CDR3 here is CASSPRPSGRALGTDTQYF. The CDR3 bases are TGTGCCAGCAGCCCCCGCCCTAGCGGGAGGGCCCTCGGCACAGATACGCAGTATTTT.